The rows below give T cell receptor beta chains drawn from one sample of a study of T cell changes during pregnancy in multiple sclerosis. The assay was immunoSEQ multiplex PCR, and TCRdb's table has in-frame clones only and misses some. There are 35,000 to 45,000 clones in the sample; 90% occur only once, and 0.45% to 0.55% lies in the top ten. This material consisted of CD4+ T cells from peripheral blood mononuclear cells, taken in the first trimester of pregnancy. All receptors derive from a female donor in good health, enrolled as a control in a pregnancy study. The CDR3 runs from the conserved cysteine through the conserved F or W. D genes are given only for firm matches. Size is stated for part of the rows, as once, few or many counts, or as a class when the clone is expanded.

d_call j_call v_call clone_size cdr3_aa cdr3_nt
TRBD1 TRBJ2-6 TRBV5-4 . CASSLESGGGGANVLTF TGTGCCAGCAGCTTGGAGTCAGGGGGCGGTGGGGCCAACGTCCTGACTTTC
. TRBJ1-2 TRBV20-1 . CSADGGYGYTF TGCAGTGCCGACGGAGGCTATGGCTACACCTTC
. TRBJ2-6 TRBV14 . CASSYTGSGANVLTF TGTGCCAGCAGCTATACAGGGTCCGGGGCCAACGTCCTGACTTTC
. TRBJ2-7 TRBV18 . CASSPTGGGSYEQYF TGTGCCAGCTCACCAACGGGTGGCGGGTCCTACGAGCAGTACTTC
. TRBJ1-1 TRBV7-2 . CASSLGYRRLNTEAFF TGTGCCAGCAGCTTGGGGTACAGGAGACTGAACACTGAAGCTTTCTTT
TRBD1 TRBJ2-5 TRBV30 . CASSGTGSSETQYF TGTGCCTCCTCTGGGACAGGGAGTTCGGAGACCCAGTACTTC
. TRBJ1-1 TRBV10-3 few CAIQDRMNTEAFF TGTGCCATTCAGGACAGAATGAACACTGAAGCTTTCTTT
. TRBJ2-1 TRBV4-1 once CASSQVKTNEQFF TGCGCCAGCAGCCAAGTAAAGACAAATGAGCAGTTCTTC
TRBD1 TRBJ1-6 TRBV6-6 . CANSLKGARGNSPLHF TGTGCCAACAGCCTAAAGGGGGCAAGGGGAAATTCACCCCTCCACTTT
. TRBJ1-1 TRBV18 . CASSPVAGGNTEAFF TGTGCCAGCTCACCAGTAGCTGGAGGGAACACTGAAGCTTTCTTT
. TRBJ1-4 TRBV5-5 . CASSSYSTATNEKLFF TGTGCCAGCAGCTCATACTCGACAGCAACTAATGAAAAACTGTTTTTT
TRBD1 TRBJ2-3 TRBV5-8 once CASSLPGDSRTPTDTQYF TGTGCCAGCAGCTTGCCCGGGGACAGTCGTACCCCCACAGATACGCAGTATTTT
. TRBJ1-4 TRBV29-1 . CSVQPDRPGEKLFF TGCAGCGTTCAGCCCGACAGGCCCGGAGAAAAACTGTTTTTT
TRBD1 TRBJ1-2 TRBV7-9 . CASRGPGQGAGYTF TGTGCCAGCAGAGGACCGGGACAGGGGGCCGGCTACACCTTC
. TRBJ1-1 TRBV4-3 . CASSQVAQMNTEAFF TGCGCCAGCAGCCAAGTCGCACAGATGAACACTGAAGCTTTCTTT
TRBD2 TRBJ2-3 TRBV4-2 . CASSQAWALAGVADTQYF TGTGCCAGCAGCCAAGCTTGGGCATTAGCGGGGGTGGCAGATACGCAGTATTTT
. TRBJ2-3 TRBV7-2 . CASSLGRGTDTQYF TGTGCCAGCAGCTTAGGGAGGGGCACAGATACGCAGTATTTT
. TRBJ1-2 TRBV7-2 . CASSSTVYGYTF TGTGCCAGCAGCTCGACAGTCTATGGCTACACCTTC
. TRBJ2-3 TRBV14 . CASSHPVGVLFTDTQYF TGTGCCAGCAGCCACCCGGTCGGGGTTCTTTTCACAGATACGCAGTATTTT
. TRBJ2-2 TRBV5-1 once CASSLVGAHTGELFF TGCGCCAGCAGCTTGGTGGGGGCACACACCGGGGAGCTGTTTTTT
. TRBJ1-4 TRBV7-8 . CASSSTLQLANEKLFF TGTGCCAGCAGCTCAACCCTACAGTTAGCTAATGAAAAACTGTTTTTT
. TRBJ2-5 TRBV7-3 . CASSRKAGSETQYF TGTGCCAGCAGCCGAAAGGCGGGTTCGGAGACCCAGTACTTC
TRBD1 TRBJ1-1 TRBV9 . CASSGGTGRAEAFF TGTGCCAGCAGCGGAGGGACAGGGAGGGCTGAAGCTTTCTTT
TRBD1 TRBJ1-6 TRBV27 . CASSLSGDRSPLHF TGTGCCAGCAGTTTATCAGGGGACAGATCACCCCTCCACTTT
TRBD2 TRBJ2-2 TRBV28 . CASSSISGGVPTGELFF TGTGCCAGCAGTTCCATTAGCGGGGGAGTGCCCACCGGGGAGCTGTTTTTT
. TRBJ2-3 TRBV7-3 once CASSLSGTPLLDTQYF TGTGCCAGCAGCTTATCGGGGACACCCTTGTTGGATACGCAGTATTTT
. TRBJ1-1 TRBV7-2 . CASSLQMNTEAFF TGTGCCAGCAGCCTCCAGATGAACACTGAAGCTTTCTTT
. TRBJ1-5 TRBV2 . CASSEEGDSNQPQHF TGTGCCAGCAGTGAAGAGGGGGATAGCAATCAGCCCCAGCATTTT
TRBD1 TRBJ1-1 TRBV5-1 . CASTPFTGGGTEAFF TGCGCCAGCACCCCCTTTACAGGGGGAGGCACTGAAGCTTTCTTT
. TRBJ2-4 TRBV7-2 . CASSSSPIQYF TGTGCCAGCAGCTCTTCTCCTATTCAGTACTTC
TRBD1 TRBJ1-2 TRBV30 . CAWRGTGLSYTF TGTGCCTGGAGGGGGACAGGCCTCTCCTACACCTTC
TRBD2 TRBJ2-3 TRBV11-2 . CASSLDWVSIAGGATDTQYF TGTGCCAGCAGCTTAGATTGGGTCTCCATAGCGGGGGGGGCCACAGATACGCAGTATTTT
. TRBJ2-5 TRBV5-1 . CASSLERGGETQYF TGCGCCAGCAGCTTGGAACGAGGGGGAGAGACCCAGTACTTC
. TRBJ2-7 TRBV5-4 . CASSFGTAWEQYF TGTGCCAGCAGCTTTGGGACTGCGTGGGAGCAGTACTTC
. TRBJ1-5 TRBV28 . CASIRQSRTGNQPQHF TGTGCCAGCATACGACAATCCCGGACAGGCAATCAGCCCCAGCATTTT
. TRBJ2-2 TRBV7-5 . CARSYQPEAIGELFF TGTGCCAGAAGCTACCAACCAGAGGCTATCGGGGAGCTGTTTTTT
. TRBJ2-1 TRBV7-2 once CASRPNRFFDEQFF TGTGCCAGCCGTCCAAACAGGTTTTTCGATGAGCAGTTCTTC
. TRBJ2-7 TRBV19 . CASSPIAGAGQQQYF TGTGCCAGTAGCCCCATTGCAGGGGCAGGCCAACAGCAGTACTTC
. TRBJ2-4 TRBV19 . CASRAEVAKNIQYF TGTGCCAGTAGAGCTGAGGTAGCCAAAAACATTCAGTACTTC
. TRBJ2-5 TRBV5-1 . CASSLLGETQYF TGCGCCAGCAGCTTGCTGGGCGAGACCCAGTACTTC
. TRBJ1-2 TRBV29-1 . CSVEGRLNYGYTF TGCAGCGTTGAAGGGCGGCTGAACTATGGCTACACCTTC
. TRBJ2-7 TRBV6-5 . CASSYSVPGGTYEQYF TGTGCCAGCAGTTACTCGGTCCCGGGGGGCACCTACGAGCAGTACTTC